A single sample gave rise to the 22 T cell receptor beta chains below, sequenced in a study of shared clonotypes between healthy human individuals. The assay was immunoSEQ multiplex PCR, and TCRdb's table has in-frame clones only and misses some. The data show some 1.1 million clones, 77% seen once. The sequenced sample consisted of memory CD4+ T cells from PBMCs. The subset: CD45RA-negative fraction. These receptor sequences come from a man between 18 and 35 years old in good health. Some clones in this sample may be carry-over from other donors' samples.

This chain joins TRBV5-1 and TRBJ2-7; the match to TRBD2 covers 7 bases. Trimming took 7 bases from V and 4 from J; bases not matched to a gene: 14. The germline gives CDR1 SGHRS, CDR2 YFSETQ. The CDR3 is made up of 15 amino acids. CDR3 protein: CASRDGERTSYEQYF. DNA for the CDR3: TGCGCCAGCCGCGACGGGGAGAGGACTAGTTACGAGCAGTACTTC.

This clone was recorded a few times. This rearrangement joins TRBV19 to TRBJ1-5; 10 nucleotides agree with TRBD1. The CDR3 length is 15 residues. The V and J ends lost 4 bases and 4 bases, in that order; junction bases with no gene match: 4. Germline V gene sequence: CDR1 LNHDA, CDR2 SQIVND (reference sequence). The CDR3 reads CASSTGQGKNQPQHF. As DNA, the CDR3 is TGTGCCAGTAGTACGGGACAGGGGAAGAATCAGCCCCAGCATTTT. Combining the CDR3 with reference TRBV19 and TRBJ1-5 gives the whole variable domain DGGITQSPKYLFRKEGQNVTLSCEQNLNHDAMYWYRQDPGQGLRLIYYSQIVNDFQKGDIAEGYSVSREKKESFPLTVTSAQKNPTAFYLCASSTGQGKNQPQHFGDGTRLSIL.

This rearrangement joins TRBV7-2 to TRBJ2-7; 8 bases are shared with TRBD2. The CDR3 length is 16 residues. Per germline, CDR1 SGHTA and CDR2 FQGNSA. The ends lost 5 bases at V and 0 bases at J; junction bases unmatched: 9. This CDR3 reads CASSRTTSGSSYEQYF. The DNA for the CDR3 is TGTGCCAGCAGCCGTACCACTAGCGGTAGCTCCTACGAGCAGTACTTC.

V is TRBV6-5 and J is TRBJ2-7; the D is unclear. Germline V gene sequence: CDR1 MNHEY, CDR2 SVGAGI. The ends were cut back, 5 bases at V and 0 bases at J, with 14 bases in the middle. CDR3 size: 15 residues. The CDR3 is CASSRAGLSSYEQYF. The CDR3 DNA is TGTGCCAGCAGTCGCGCCGGGCTCAGCTCCTACGAGCAGTACTTC.

The chain joins TRBV11-3 to TRBJ2-1, with a possible D match to TRBD2 (6 bases). Germline CDR1 and CDR2: SGHNT and YENEEA. The length of the CDR3 is 15 residues. V lost 5 bases and J lost 1, with 12 bases in between. CDR3 protein: CASSPSGGSYNEQFF. CDR3 nucleotides: TGTGCCAGCAGCCCAAGCGGAGGGTCCTACAATGAGCAGTTCTTC.

The V call is TRBV30, the J call TRBJ2-3; D may be TRBD2 (7 bases). Germline values: CDR1 GTSNPN, CDR2 SVGIG (reference sequence). This CDR3 spans 15 amino acids. Trimming pared 3 bases from V and 0 bases from J, leaving 13 bases between. Written as DNA, the CDR3 is TGTGCCTGGAGCCAAGGGGGGGATAGCACAGATACGCAGTATTTT. Translating gives CAWSQGGDSTDTQYF.

This clone appeared once. CDR3 DNA: TGCAGCGTAGACAGGGGCAACGAGCAGTACTTC. It is translated as CSVDRGNEQYF. This sequence joins TRBV29-1 and TRBJ2-5; 8 nucleotides line up with TRBD1. The J call may be incorrect, as the DNA end agrees better with TRBJ2-7. This CDR3 region has 11 residues. Germline values: CDR1 SQVTM, CDR2 ANQGSEA.

The chain joins TRBV4-2 to TRBJ2-7; D is possibly TRBD2 (6 bases). The CDR3 sequence is 15 residues long. V was shortened by 6 bases and J by 4 bases, with 19 bases between the two germline ends. The germline gives CDR1 LGHNA, CDR2 YNFKEQ. CDR3 sequence reads: CASRKTGGIEYEQYF. CDR3 in DNA: TGTGCCAGCAGGAAAACTGGGGGGATCGAGTACGAGCAGTACTTC.

CDR3 in amino acids: CASSWSGLENEKLFF. The CDR3 nucleotides are TGTGCCAGCAGCTGGTCGGGCCTAGAAAATGAAAAACTGTTTTTT. The chain joins TRBV13 to TRBJ1-4; D is undetermined. CDR1 PRHDT and CDR2 FYEKMQ come from the germline V gene (reference sequence). This CDR3 comprises 15 residues. Trimming left V 4 bases short and J 5 bases short, with 14 bases between.

The chain has TRBV6-5 and TRBJ2-1; D could derive from TRBD1 or TRBD2 (5 bases each). Trimming took off 5 bases at V and 9 bases at J, with 11 bases between the two ends. Germline V gene sequence: CDR1 MNHEY, CDR2 SVGAGI. The CDR3 length is 12 residues. CDR3 bases: TGTGCCAGCAGTAGATATGGGGGTGAGCAGTTCTTC. It yields the protein CASSRYGGEQFF.

Concerning this clone itself: One base separates it from a far larger clone, so it is likely a read error. The same CDR3 is also encoded by other DNA sequences in this sample. The chain employs TRBV30 and TRBJ1-1; no reliable D call. CDR1 is GTSNPN and CDR2 is SVGIG in the germline V gene (reference sequence). CDR3 length equals 11 residues. V dropped 3 bases and J dropped 5 bases, with 7 bases sitting between them. CDR3 sequence (DNA): TGTGCCTGGAGGGATATGACTGAAGCTTTCTTT. The encoded protein is CAWRDMTEAFF.

This chain connects TRBV9 to TRBJ2-5; 7 bases match TRBD2. V lost 3 bases and J lost 5; bases outside the gene matches: 13. CDR3 length equals 16 residues. Germline V gives CDR1 SGDLS, CDR2 YYNGEE. The CDR3 nucleotides are TGTGCCAGCAGCGCGACTAGCCGTCCCGGAGGTGAGACCCAGTACTTC. Protein product: CASSATSRPGGETQYF.

This clone turned up a few times. CDR3 DNA sequence: TGTGCCAGCCCGGCACCGGAGGTCAGGGGTAAAAACATTCAGTACTTC. Residues: CASPAPEVRGKNIQYF. V is TRBV7-3 and J is TRBJ2-4, with TRBD1 as a possible D gene (6 bases). The CDR3 spans 16 residues. V was shortened by 8 bases and J by 4 bases, with 21 bases between the two germline ends. Germline CDR1 reads SGHTA; CDR2 reads FQGTGA.

This chain joins TRBV12-5 and TRBJ2-1; no reliable D call. The CDR3 has 13 amino acids. V gave up 8 bases and J gave up 12 bases, with 20 bases separating them. Germline CDR1 LGHNT, CDR2 FRNRAP. This CDR3 reads CASLGPVAGLQFF. CDR3 nucleotides: TGTGCTAGTCTCGGGCCCGTCGCCGGTTTGCAGTTCTTC.

V and J are TRBV7-8 and TRBJ2-6, with D uncertain. Germline CDR1 reads SGHVS; CDR2 reads FQNEAQ. The CDR3 is made up of 15 amino acids. V lost 3 bases and J 2 bases, leaving 8 bases between the germline ends. The CDR3 DNA follows: TGTGCCAGCAGCTTCGAGGCCGCTGGGGCCAACGTCCTGACTTTC. Translated, it gives CASSFEAAGANVLTF.

The genes are TRBV7-2 and TRBJ2-3, with 9 bases matching TRBD2. V was pared by 2 bases and J by 2 bases, with 11 bases of the junction left unmatched. There are 18 residues in the CDR3. Germline CDR1 and CDR2: SGHTA and FQGNSA. As DNA, the CDR3 is TGTGCCAGCAGCTTAAGGGTACTGACTAGCGGTCCCACAGATACGCAGTATTTT. Its protein product is CASSLRVLTSGPTDTQYF.

This clone showed up just a few times. The chain recombines TRBV2 with TRBJ2-5, with 8 bases aligning to TRBD1. This CDR3 contains 14 residues. Germline-derived CDR1 and CDR2 are SNHLY and FYNNEI. With 6 bases clipped from V and 4 bases from J, the junction kept 7 bases outside the gene matches. The CDR3 DNA reads as TGTGCCAGCAGCCCACAGGGGGTAGGAGAGACCCAGTACTTC. Its translation is CASSPQGVGETQYF.

This chain connects TRBV4-1 to TRBJ2-7; the D is unclear. The CDR3 has 13 residues. Germline V CDR1 and CDR2: MGHRA, YSYEKL. V shed 0 bases and J shed 9 bases, with 12 bases lying between them. CDR3 nucleotide sequence: TGCGCCAGCAGCCAAGAATTCCCCACGGGGCAGTACTTC. This codes for CASSQEFPTGQYF.

The rearrangement links TRBV7-2 to TRBJ1-5; D not certain. There are 15 residues in the CDR3. V was pared by 5 bases and J by 4 bases, with 15 bases between. CDR1 and CDR2 from the germline V gene are SGHTA and FQGNSA. The CDR3 spells CASSLAGIANQPQHF. The CDR3 coding sequence is TGTGCCAGCAGCCTCGCGGGGATCGCAAATCAGCCCCAGCATTTT.

The CDR3, as DNA: TGTGCCAGCAGCTTGGATGGTCTGTTTGAAGCTTTCTTT. Residues: CASSLDGLFEAFF. The chain links TRBV5-4 to TRBJ1-1; D not certain. The CDR3 length is 13 residues. Trimming took off 0 bases at V and 7 bases at J, with 10 bases between the two ends. Germline CDR1 SGHNT, CDR2 YYREEE (reference sequence).

This chain uses TRBV5-1 with TRBJ2-5; 11 bases align to TRBD2. The V segment lost 5 bases and the J segment 5 bases; nucleotides outside the gene matches: 29. Germline V CDR1 and CDR2: SGHRS, YFSETQ. This CDR3 is built from 22 residues. CDR3 loop: CASSSPSGGSVLAGGTGETQYF. CDR3 DNA: TGCGCCAGCAGTTCTCCATCCGGCGGTAGCGTCCTAGCGGGAGGAACGGGGGAGACCCAGTACTTC. Full variable domain (missing parts from reference TRBV5-1 and TRBJ2-5): KAGVTQTPRYLIKTRGQQVTLSCSPISGHRSVSWYQQTPGQGLQFLFEYFSETQRNKGNFPGRFSGRQFSNSRSEMNVSTLELGDSALYLCASSSPSGGSVLAGGTGETQYFGPGTRLLVL.

The count of this clone is one. The chain joins TRBV11-1 to TRBJ1-5, with D possibly TRBD1 on 6 matching bases. From germline, CDR1 is SGHAT and CDR2 FQDESV (reference sequence). The CDR3 covers 19 residues. The ends were cut back, 2 bases at V and 2 bases at J, with 22 bases in the middle. This CDR3 reads CASSLPNRVRGKGNQPQHF. DNA for the CDR3: TGTGCCAGCAGCTTACCGAACAGGGTCCGGGGGAAGGGCAATCAGCCCCAGCATTTT.